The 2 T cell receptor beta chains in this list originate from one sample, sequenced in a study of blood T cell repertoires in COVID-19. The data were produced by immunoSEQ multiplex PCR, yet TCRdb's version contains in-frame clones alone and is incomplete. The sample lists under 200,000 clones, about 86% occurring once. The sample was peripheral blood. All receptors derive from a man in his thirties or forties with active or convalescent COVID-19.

CDR3 DNA: TGTGCCACCAGCAAAAGACCCGAAACTCAGGAAAGCGAGACCCAGTACTTC. It translates to CATSKRPETQESETQYF. The chain is built from TRBV15 and TRBJ2-5; D ambiguous. CDR3 length: 17 residues. The germline V and J ends were trimmed by 4 bases and 5 bases, with 23 bases remaining between them. Germline CDR1 reads LNHNV; CDR2 reads YYDKDF (reference sequence).

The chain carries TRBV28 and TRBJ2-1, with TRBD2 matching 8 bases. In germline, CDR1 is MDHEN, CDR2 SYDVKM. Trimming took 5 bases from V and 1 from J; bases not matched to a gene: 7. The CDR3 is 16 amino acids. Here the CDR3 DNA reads TGTGCCAGCAGTCCCCCGGTAGCGGGATCCTACAATGAGCAGTTCTTC. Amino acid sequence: CASSPPVAGSYNEQFF.